Presented here are 20 T cell receptor beta chains from one specimen sequenced in a study of CD8+ T cells in alopecia areata. Reverse transcribed after extraction, RNA yielded cDNA as the sequencing template. The table came from immunoSEQ multiplex PCR; TCRdb's copy has only in-frame clones and leaves some out. The data contain roughly 250,000 clones, approximately 61% of them seen just once; the ten biggest clones take up 0.95% to 1.5%. Sequences were derived from CD4+ T cells sorted from blood, sampled at week 0. These TCRs come from a human donor with alopecia areata.

J is TRBJ2-1 and V is TRBV5-1; the D is unclear. Germline lookup yields CDR1 SGHRS and CDR2 YFSETQ. The CDR3 spans 13 residues. V was trimmed by 1 base and J by 9 bases, leaving 11 bases between them. CDR3 region: CASSLSVESEQFF. The CDR3 bases are TGCGCCAGCAGCTTGAGCGTGGAAAGTGAGCAGTTCTTC.

This clone occurred a few times. This chain connects TRBV6-5 to TRBJ2-4; D gene uncertain. There are 14 residues in the CDR3. Trimming stripped 2 bases from V and 0 bases from J, with 5 bases between. Germline CDR1 and CDR2: MNHEY and SVGAGI. CDR3 in amino acids: CASSYHLAKNIQYF. As DNA, the CDR3 is TGTGCCAGCAGTTACCACTTAGCCAAAAACATTCAGTACTTC.

This chain connects TRBV29-1 to TRBJ1-5, with unresolved D. Trimming pared 6 bases from V and 1 base from J, leaving 16 bases between. This CDR3 has 15 residues. CDR1 SQVTM and CDR2 ANQGSEA come from the germline V gene. CDR3 in amino acids: CSVGMGTDSNQPQHF. CDR3 bases: TGCAGCGTAGGAATGGGCACGGACAGCAATCAGCCCCAGCATTTT.

The V call is TRBV30, the J call TRBJ1-1; possible D gene TRBD1, 6 bases. V was clipped by 2 bases and J by 2 bases, with 15 bases between them. The CDR3 contains 15 residues. Per the germline V gene, CDR1 is GTSNPN and CDR2 is SVGIG (reference sequence). CDR3 loop: CAWSSWGGLNTEAFF. The DNA for the CDR3 is TGTGCCTGGAGTTCATGGGGGGGCTTAAACACTGAAGCTTTCTTT.

The chain joins TRBV4-3 to TRBJ2-7; D unclear. The CDR3 covers 14 residues. The germline gives CDR1 LGHNA, CDR2 YSLEER. V was cut by 3 bases and J by 3 bases, with 12 bases left in between. The DNA of the CDR3 is TGCGCCAGCAGCCACGCCACAGAAAGCTACGAGCAGTACTTC. It encodes CASSHATESYEQYF.

CDR3 sequence reads: CASSLASTNYGYTF. The CDR3 coding sequence is TGTGCCAGCAGCTTAGCTTCCACTAACTATGGCTACACCTTC. The rearrangement links TRBV7-8 to TRBJ1-2; D is ambiguous. The CDR3 is 14 amino acids. V was trimmed by 0 bases and J by 0 bases, leaving 5 bases between them. Germline V CDR1 and CDR2: SGHVS, FQNEAQ.

The rearrangement joins TRBV18 to TRBJ1-1; D remains unclear. Germline CDR1 and CDR2: KGHSH and LQKENI. Trimming left V 3 bases short and J 2 bases short, with 13 bases between. The CDR3 has 15 residues. The CDR3 reads CASSPGPVGNTEAFF. The CDR3 region has the DNA TGTGCCAGCTCACCTGGGCCGGTAGGCAACACTGAAGCTTTCTTT.

The chain recombines TRBV7-2 with TRBJ1-3; D is ambiguous. Germline loops: CDR1 SGHTA, CDR2 FQGNSA. The CDR3 extends over 12 amino acids. V lost 3 bases, J lost 4 bases, and 4 bases lay in between. The CDR3 sequence: CASSFAGNTIYF. The CDR3 DNA sequence: TGTGCCAGCAGCTTCGCGGGAAACACCATATATTTT.

This chain joins TRBV30 and TRBJ1-2; unclear D gene. Germline V gives CDR1 GTSNPN, CDR2 SVGIG (reference sequence). V gave up 3 bases and J gave up 5 bases, with 13 bases separating them. This CDR3 comprises 13 residues. In nucleotides, the CDR3 is TGTGCCTGGAGGATAATCGAAGGGTATGGCTACACCTTC. Its translation is CAWRIIEGYGYTF. Drawing the rest from reference TRBV30 and TRBJ1-2, the complete variable domain is SQTIHQWPATLVQPVGSPLSLECTVEGTSNPNLYWYRQAAGRGLQLLFYSVGIGQISSEVPQNLSASRPQDRQFILSSKKLLLSDSGFYLCAWRIIEGYGYTFGSGTRLTVV.

This clone has a handful of counts. This rearrangement joins TRBV30 to TRBJ2-7; D is perhaps TRBD2 (6 bases). From germline, CDR1 is GTSNPN and CDR2 SVGIG (reference sequence). This CDR3 is 14 amino acids long. The V end lost 4 bases, the J end lost 3 bases, and 16 bases lay between the germline ends. The CDR3 region has the DNA TGTGCCTGGAACTCCGGGAGCAGTTTCTACGAGCAGTACTTC. This gives the protein CAWNSGSSFYEQYF.

This chain connects TRBV2 to TRBJ2-3; weak D call: TRBD1 (7 bases). V lost 7 bases, J lost 3 bases, and 17 bases lay in between. The CDR3 extends over 15 amino acids. Germline assignment: CDR1 SNHLY and CDR2 FYNNEI. The CDR3 nucleotides are TGTGCCAGCACCAATCGGGGGACAGCTACAGATACGCAGTATTTT. The encoded protein is CASTNRGTATDTQYF.

The chain recombines TRBV30 with TRBJ2-3; D possibly corresponds to TRBD1 (6 bases). Trimming left V 6 bases short and J 4 bases short, with 20 bases between. Germline CDR1 GTSNPN, CDR2 SVGIG (reference sequence). This CDR3 is 15 amino acids long. CDR3 coding DNA: TGTGCCTGCTCCGGGACACCAAAAAGCGCAGATACGCAGTATTTT. Encoded protein: CACSGTPKSADTQYF.

V usage is TRBV7-2 and J usage is TRBJ2-5, with D perhaps TRBD1 (6 bases). Per the germline V gene, CDR1 is SGHTA and CDR2 is FQGNSA. Deletions cut 5 bases from V and 7 bases from J, with 11 bases between. This CDR3 is built from 12 residues. The CDR3 nucleotides are TGTGCCAGCAGCCACAGGGAAGGGACCCAGTACTTC. Its protein product is CASSHREGTQYF.

V is TRBV7-3 and J is TRBJ1-6; 8 positions match TRBD1. CDR1 is SGHTA and CDR2 is FQGTGA in the germline V gene. Trimming removed 4 bases from V and 8 bases from J; junction bases left unmatched: 1. This CDR3 region has 13 residues. The CDR3, as DNA: TGTGCCAGCAGCTCGACAGGGGATTCACCCCTCCACTTT. It translates to CASSSTGDSPLHF. The variable domain in full, completed from reference TRBV7-3 and TRBJ1-6, reads GAGVSQTPSNKVTEKGKYVELRCDPISGHTALYWYRQSLGQGPEFLIYFQGTGAADDSGLPNDRFFAVRPEGSVSTLKIQRTERGDSAVYLCASSSTGDSPLHFGNGTRLTVT.

A single count supports this clone. This chain connects TRBV2 to TRBJ1-5; D ambiguous. Germline CDR1 is SNHLY and CDR2 is FYNNEI. The V end was cut by 3 bases, the J end by 6 bases, with 6 bases between. The CDR3 length is 12 residues. The CDR3 region is CASSDYIQPQHF. CDR3 DNA sequence: TGTGCCAGCAGTGATTATATTCAGCCCCAGCATTTT.

This rearrangement joins TRBV4-1 to TRBJ1-6; 9 bases are shared with TRBD1. The CDR3 contains 16 residues. J gave up 9 bases and V 0 bases, and 6 bases lay outside the gene matches. Germline loops: CDR1 MGHRA, CDR2 YSYEKL. CDR3 bases: TGCGCCAGCAGCCAAGATCGGGCGGACAGGGGTTCACCCCTCCACTTT. Translation gives CASSQDRADRGSPLHF.

The V gene is TRBV13, the J gene TRBJ1-4, with D unclear. CDR3 length: 14 amino acids. V lost 2 bases and J lost 8, with 12 bases in between. Germline assignment: CDR1 PRHDT and CDR2 FYEKMQ (reference sequence). This CDR3 is CASSLKEDGEKLFF. In nucleotides, the CDR3 is TGTGCCAGCAGCTTAAAGGAAGACGGGGAAAAACTGTTTTTT. The entire variable domain, with the rest obtained from reference TRBV13 and TRBJ1-4, is as follows: AAGVIQSPRHLIKEKRETATLKCYPIPRHDTVYWYQQGPGQDPQFLISFYEKMQSDKGSIPDRFSAQQFSDYHSELNMSSLELGDSALYFCASSLKEDGEKLFFGSGTQLSVL.

The rearrangement uses TRBV13 and TRBJ2-3; no definite D call. V lost 6 bases and J 5 bases, leaving 12 bases between the germline ends. This CDR3 has 13 residues. CDR1 is PRHDT and CDR2 is FYEKMQ in the germline V gene (reference sequence). The CDR3 bases are TGTGCCAGCAGTCCTCGGGCAGGAGATACGCAGTATTTT. It is translated as CASSPRAGDTQYF. The variable domain in full, completed from reference TRBV13 and TRBJ2-3, reads AAGVIQSPRHLIKEKRETATLKCYPIPRHDTVYWYQQGPGQDPQFLISFYEKMQSDKGSIPDRFSAQQFSDYHSELNMSSLELGDSALYFCASSPRAGDTQYFGPGTRLTVL.

The table lists this clone with a few counts. The chain combines TRBV29-1 with TRBJ2-7; the D is unclear. Trimming cost V 4 bases and J 1 base, with 8 bases left between them. Germline values: CDR1 SQVTM, CDR2 ANQGSEA. The CDR3 contains 12 residues. CDR3 residues: CSVVDGSYEQYF. In DNA form, the CDR3 reads TGCAGCGTTGTCGACGGTTCCTACGAGCAGTACTTC.

The V gene is TRBV6-5, the J gene TRBJ2-3; D is perhaps TRBD1 (5 bases). The ends were cut back, 4 bases at V and 4 bases at J, with 12 bases in the middle. The germline gives CDR1 MNHEY, CDR2 SVGAGI. The CDR3 loop spans 14 amino acids. The CDR3 spells CASSSFRDPDTQYF. The CDR3, as DNA: TGTGCCAGCAGTTCCTTCAGGGATCCAGATACGCAGTATTTT.